Below, 25 T cell receptor beta chains from the same sample are listed, as sequenced in a study of T cells after posttransplantation cyclophosphamide. Profiling relied on immunoSEQ multiplex PCR, and the TCRdb table lists in-frame clones only, not all of them. The table shows 18,000 or so clones, with around 78% occurring only once. The sample was memory CD4+ T cells sorted from blood. These receptors came from a man aged 25 to 40 in good health and a related stem cell transplant donor.

The CDR3 sequence: CASSLWVRQGNYGYTF. The CDR3, as DNA: TGTGCCAGCAGCTTGTGGGTAAGGCAGGGAAACTATGGCTACACCTTC. This sequence joins TRBV5-6 and TRBJ1-2; D possibly corresponds to TRBD1 (5 bases). From germline, CDR1 is SGHDT and CDR2 YYEEEE. V lost 1 base and J 2 bases, leaving 15 bases between the germline ends. The CDR3 spans 16 residues.

The chain employs TRBV27 and TRBJ1-1, with 7 bases matching TRBD1. J lost 3 bases, V lost 5 bases, and 6 bases had no gene match. Germline V gene sequence: CDR1 MNHEY, CDR2 SMNVEV (reference sequence). The CDR3 length is 14 residues. CDR3 bases: TGTGCCAGCAGTAGGGGACAGTTCCACACTGAAGCTTTCTTT. It codes for CASSRGQFHTEAFF.

J is TRBJ1-3 and V is TRBV5-1; D uncertain. Germline CDR1 is SGHRS and CDR2 is YFSETQ. V was pared by 4 bases and J by 3 bases, with 11 bases between. The CDR3 has 14 residues. This CDR3 reads CASSPGVSGNTIYF. CDR3 nucleotide sequence: TGCGCCAGCAGCCCCGGGGTTAGTGGAAACACCATATATTTT.

The gene calls are TRBV19 and TRBJ1-6, with TRBD1 identical over 7 bases. Germline values: CDR1 LNHDA, CDR2 SQIVND (reference sequence). The CDR3 extends over 14 amino acids. J lost 5 bases, V lost 10 bases, and 8 bases had no gene match. The CDR3 here is CATSDRVDNSPLHF. CDR3 coding DNA: TGTGCCACCTCTGACAGGGTTGATAATTCACCCCTCCACTTT.

The rearrangement joins TRBV7-2 to TRBJ2-7; 7 bases fit TRBD2. CDR1 SGHTA and CDR2 FQGNSA come from the germline V gene. The V gene end was trimmed by 5 bases and the J gene end by 0 bases; junction bases not matched to a gene: 10. The CDR3 sequence is 16 residues long. CDR3 nucleotides: TGTGCCAGCAGCCATCCCCGGGGGGACTTCTCCTACGAGCAGTACTTC. It codes for CASSHPRGDFSYEQYF.

The rearrangement joins TRBV10-3 to TRBJ2-3, with D perhaps TRBD1 (6 bases). CDR1 ENHRY and CDR2 SYGVKD come from the germline V gene. CDR3 length equals 13 residues. Trimming cost V 6 bases and J 2 bases, with 9 bases left between them. The DNA for the CDR3 is TGTGCCATCAGGGCAGGGGTCACAGATACGCAGTATTTT. Translation: CAIRAGVTDTQYF.

The CDR3 sequence is CASTAQRGETQYF. Written as DNA, the CDR3 is TGTGCCAGTACCGCCCAGCGAGGGGAGACCCAGTACTTC. This chain connects TRBV19 to TRBJ2-5, with D perhaps matching TRBD2 (5 bases). The CDR3 is 13 residues long. Germline V gene data show CDR1 as LNHDA and CDR2 as SQIVND (reference sequence). Between the trimmed V and J ends, which lost 7 bases and 5 bases, there was a span of 14 bases.

The chain couples TRBV5-1 to TRBJ2-3, with D maybe TRBD1 (5 bases). This CDR3 spans 14 amino acids. Trimming pared 4 bases from V and 2 bases from J, leaving 11 bases between. The germline V gene has CDR1 SGHRS and CDR2 YFSETQ. For the CDR3, the DNA is TGCGCCAGCAGCCTACGACAGATCACAGATACGCAGTATTTT. Translating gives CASSLRQITDTQYF. Complete variable domain (other parts from reference TRBV5-1 and TRBJ2-3): KAGVTQTPRYLIKTRGQQVTLSCSPISGHRSVSWYQQTPGQGLQFLFEYFSETQRNKGNFPGRFSGRQFSNSRSEMNVSTLELGDSALYLCASSLRQITDTQYFGPGTRLTVL.

This rearrangement joins TRBV7-9 to TRBJ2-7; D is possibly TRBD2 (6 bases). The V gene's germline CDR1 is SEHNR and CDR2 FQNEAQ (reference sequence). The CDR3 has 14 amino acids. V shed 5 bases and J shed 1 base, with 12 bases lying between them. In DNA, the CDR3 is TGTGCCAGCAGCCGGAGGGAGTTATCCTACGAGCAGTACTTC. Amino acids: CASSRRELSYEQYF.

The chain combines TRBV7-9 with TRBJ2-7; the D gene is possibly TRBD2 (6 bases). V was trimmed by 5 bases and J by 8 bases, leaving 16 bases between them. Germline CDR1 SEHNR, CDR2 FQNEAQ (reference sequence). This CDR3 has 13 residues. Written as DNA, the CDR3 is TGTGCCAGCAGCACAGAGACGGGAGCCAAGCAGTACTTC. Its translation: CASSTETGAKQYF.

CDR3 residues: CASSLRPRCEQYF. CDR3 sequence (DNA): TGTGCCAGCAGTTTAAGACCTAGATGCGAGCAGTACTTC. The rearrangement uses TRBV27 and TRBJ2-7; D remains unclear. Germline CDR1 reads MNHEY; CDR2 reads SMNVEV (reference sequence). Between the trimmed V and J ends, which lost 2 bases and 6 bases, there was a span of 11 bases. The CDR3 covers 13 residues.

This clone was recorded only once. This sequence joins TRBV28 and TRBJ1-5; D is unclear. V gave up 6 bases and J gave up 5 bases, with 14 bases separating them. This CDR3 region has 14 residues. Germline V gene sequence: CDR1 MDHEN, CDR2 SYDVKM. The CDR3 here is CASSLPGAYQPQHF. The CDR3 DNA reads as TGTGCCAGCAGCCTCCCGGGAGCCTATCAGCCCCAGCATTTT.

The chain joins TRBV9 to TRBJ2-1, with TRBD2 matching 10 bases. The germline CDR1 and CDR2 sequences are SGDLS and YYNGEE. CDR3 length: 13 amino acids. Losses at the gene ends were 7 bases for V and 7 bases for J; bases not matched to a gene: 5. DNA for the CDR3: TGTGCCAGCCAGCGGGGGGGCCGAAATGAGCAGTTCTTC. This gives the protein CASQRGGRNEQFF.

J is TRBJ2-3 and V is TRBV7-2, with 9 bases identical to TRBD2. In germline, CDR1 is SGHTA, CDR2 FQGNSA. With V trimmed by 6 bases and J by 4 bases, 14 bases remained unmatched. This CDR3 is 17 amino acids long. In DNA, the CDR3 is TGTGCCAGCAGTAAATTAAGGGGCGGGGGGGCCCCAGATACGCAGTATTTT. Its translation is CASSKLRGGGAPDTQYF.

V is TRBV11-1 and J is TRBJ2-1; D remains ambiguous. This CDR3 comprises 16 residues. V was pared by 0 bases and J by 0 bases, with 9 bases between. The germline CDR1 and CDR2 sequences are SGHAT and FQDESV (reference sequence). The CDR3 DNA follows: TGTGCCAGCAGCTTAGCGGCCGTGCTCTCCTACAATGAGCAGTTCTTC. This codes for CASSLAAVLSYNEQFF. Based on the CDR3 plus reference TRBV11-1 and TRBJ2-1, the full variable domain is EAEVAQSPRYKITEKSQAVAFWCDPISGHATLYWYRQILGQGPELLVQFQDESVVDDSQLPKDRFSAERLKGVDSTLKIQPAELGDSAMYLCASSLAAVLSYNEQFFGPGTRLTVL.

The V call is TRBV4-3, the J call TRBJ2-3, with TRBD2 matching 8 bases. The V and J ends lost 3 bases and 6 bases, in that order; junction bases with no gene match: 14. The CDR3 consists of 17 residues. CDR1 is LGHNA, CDR2 YSLEER, per germline. The DNA for the CDR3 is TGCGCCAGCAGCCAGTTTAGCGGGGAGTCCTACCGGGATACGCAGTATTTT. It is translated as CASSQFSGESYRDTQYF.

This rearrangement joins TRBV10-1 to TRBJ1-6, with 7 bases identical to TRBD1. Trimming removed 6 bases from V and 7 bases from J; junction bases left unmatched: 6. Per germline, CDR1 WNHNN and CDR2 SYGVQD (reference sequence). This CDR3 comprises 14 residues. CDR3 in amino acids: CASSRGGANSPLHF. Written as DNA, the CDR3 is TGCGCCAGCAGCCGAGGGGGCGCGAATTCACCCCTCCACTTT.

The V and J genes are TRBV19 and TRBJ2-2, with D possibly TRBD1 on 5 matching bases. V lost 4 bases, J lost 0 bases, and 9 bases lay in between. The CDR3 length is 15 residues. Germline values: CDR1 LNHDA, CDR2 SQIVND (reference sequence). The CDR3 here is CASSTGSSNTGELFF. The DNA of the CDR3 is TGTGCCAGTAGTACAGGGTCTTCGAACACCGGGGAGCTGTTTTTT.

The chain uses TRBV25-1 and TRBJ2-5, with 8 bases aligning to TRBD2. The CDR3 sequence is 16 residues long. Per the germline V gene, CDR1 is MGHDK and CDR2 is SYGVNS. Trimming removed 6 bases from V and 5 bases from J; junction bases left unmatched: 14. Here the CDR3 reads CASSPERLALGETQYF. In nucleotides, the CDR3 is TGTGCCAGCAGCCCCGAACGACTAGCGCTGGGGGAGACCCAGTACTTC. Looking up the rest from reference TRBV25-1 and TRBJ2-5 gives the full variable domain: EADIYQTPRYLVIGTGKKITLECSQTMGHDKMYWYQQDPGMELHLIHYSYGVNSTEKGDLSSESTVSRIRTEHFPLTLESARPSHTSQYLCASSPERLALGETQYFGPGTRLLVL.

The gene calls are TRBV10-1 and TRBJ1-3, with 8 bases matching TRBD1. The CDR3 runs to 15 residues. The junction had 10 bases not matched to a gene; V was cut back by 8 bases and J by 4 bases. Germline V CDR1 and CDR2: WNHNN, SYGVQD (reference sequence). The CDR3 DNA sequence: TGCGCCAGCGGGAGACAGGGGAGTGGGGGAAACACCATATATTTT. This sequence encodes CASGRQGSGGNTIYF.

Of note for this clone: The junction and the germline gene differ at one end; a read error may be behind it. CDR3 residues: CASTLSGGYTF. CDR3 nucleotides: TGTGCCAGCACCTTATCAGGTGGCTACACCTTC. The rearrangement uses TRBV7-9 and TRBJ1-2; D unclear. CDR3 length: 11 amino acids. Germline V gives CDR1 SEHNR, CDR2 FQNEAQ (reference sequence).

This chain connects TRBV5-1 to TRBJ2-1; possible D gene TRBD1, 6 bases. This CDR3 region has 14 residues. V was pared by 5 bases and J by 3 bases, with 12 bases between. CDR1 is SGHRS, CDR2 YFSETQ, per germline. DNA for the CDR3: TGCGCCAGCAGGGGCAGGGGAAGCTACAATGAGCAGTTCTTC. This translates into CASRGRGSYNEQFF.

The chain recombines TRBV6-5 with TRBJ1-3; TRBD1 aligns across 8 bases. J gave up 0 bases and V 5 bases, and 3 bases lay outside the gene matches. The CDR3 is 15 residues long. The germline V gene has CDR1 MNHEY and CDR2 SVGAGI. In DNA form, the CDR3 reads TGTGCCAGCAGTCGACAGGGGAGCTCTGGAAACACCATATATTTT. Translation: CASSRQGSSGNTIYF.

The chain joins TRBV7-2 to TRBJ2-1; TRBD1 agrees at 7 bases. V lost 5 bases and J lost 3; bases outside the gene matches: 16. From germline, CDR1 is SGHTA and CDR2 FQGNSA. This CDR3 has 18 residues. The CDR3 loop reads CASSLRPLGQVNYNEQFF. Here the CDR3 DNA reads TGTGCCAGCAGCCTAAGGCCCCTTGGACAGGTAAACTACAATGAGCAGTTCTTC.

This clone was counted once. The V gene is TRBV29-1, the J gene TRBJ1-4; D unclear. Per germline, CDR1 SQVTM and CDR2 ANQGSEA. V lost 4 bases and J 3 bases, leaving 9 bases between the germline ends. This CDR3 has 13 amino acids. The CDR3 sequence: CSVGEEANEKLFF. As DNA, the CDR3 is TGCAGCGTTGGCGAGGAGGCTAATGAAAAACTGTTTTTT.